This T cell receptor beta chain was captured in a study of cytomegalovirus exposure and HLA in healthy donors. The V and J ends lost 2 bases and 3 bases respectively, with 24 bases between them. Looked up from germline, CDR1 is KGHSH and CDR2 is LQKENI. This CDR3 has 19 residues. Concerning this clone: No antigen is known for it.

Study findings and constraints: Common viral pathogens seemed, in a later analysis, to connect with several of the most significant clusters. The study flagged 150 to 200 TCR beta chains as cytomegalovirus-associated. Across HLA loci, a later analysis found differing TCR association rates, with DRB1 most and HLA-C fewest.

PCR employed 60 Vbeta and 13 Jbeta primers. TCRdb keeps only in-frame clones here, not all; method: immunoSEQ multiplex PCR. The ten top clones account for approximately 6%, within a sample of over 80,000 clones. The TCR comes from a girl aged 10 to 17 in good health and CMV-seropositive. V gene TRBV18 combines with J gene TRBJ2-3, with TRBD2 as a possible D gene (6 bases). Sequenced: PBMCs. The DNA of the CDR3 is TGTGCCAGCTCACCATTCCTGGGCGGGGTTGAGATCTTTACAGATACGCAGTATTTT. Translation gives CASSPFLGGVEIFTDTQYF.